Below are 24 T cell receptor beta chains sequenced from a single sample in a study of metastatic and nonmetastatic thyroid tumors. TCRdb ran MiXCR on the PCR reads. The sample lists about 32,000 clones, 15% to 20% occurring once. Every patient was untreated before thyroid surgery. The specimen sequenced was blood. These receptors originate from a female donor with papillary thyroid cancer or a benign thyroid nodule (not recorded which). Some clones in this sample may be carry-over from other donors' samples.

In its sample, this clone was seen many times. This CDR3 reads CASSSGPIGEQYF. The CDR3 bases are TGTGCCAGCAGCTCAGGACCCATAGGGGAGCAGTACTTC. This rearrangement joins TRBV11-1 to TRBJ2-7; D gene uncertain. The CDR3 runs to 13 residues. Germline-derived CDR1 and CDR2 are SGHAT and FQDESV (reference sequence). V lost 4 bases to trimming and J lost 7 bases, with 14 bases between them.

The rearrangement joins TRBV20-1 to TRBJ1-5; possible D gene TRBD1, 5 bases. V dropped 5 bases and J dropped 5 bases, with 10 bases sitting between them. The germline V gene encodes CDR1 DFQATT and CDR2 SNEGSKA (reference sequence). This CDR3 has 12 amino acids. The CDR3 DNA reads TGCAGTGCTCGAAGGGGCGATCAGCCCCAGCATTTT. Residues: CSARRGDQPQHF.

This clone appeared a few times. This chain connects TRBV10-3 to TRBJ2-3, with D hard to call. The J call could be wrong; TRBJ1-5 is a better fit for the DNA end. CDR1 and CDR2 (germline): ENHRY, SYGVKD. The CDR3 totals 13 residues. The CDR3 sequence: CAISEQLTDTQHF. The CDR3, as DNA: TGTGCCATCAGTGAACAACTCACAGATACGCAGCATTTT.

This clone turned up a few times. This chain uses TRBV2 with TRBJ1-2; a possible D gene is TRBD1 (5 bases). V lost 10 bases and J lost 4, with 13 bases in between. The CDR3 has 12 residues. Germline V gene lookup returns CDR1 SNHLY and CDR2 FYNNEI. The CDR3 DNA follows: TGTGCCATATCCGGGACGGTCTATGGCTACACCTTC. Protein: CAISGTVYGYTF.

This clone was recorded at least ten times. This chain connects TRBV2 to TRBJ2-7; D is ambiguous. The CDR3 is 14 amino acids. V shed 7 bases and J shed 0 bases, with 13 bases lying between them. Germline CDR1 reads SNHLY; CDR2 reads FYNNEI. CDR3 DNA sequence: TGTGCCAGCAAGGACCGCCAGAGCTCCTACGAGCAGTACTTC. Translation gives CASKDRQSSYEQYF.

This clone is categorized as medium-sized (0.01 to 0.1%). V usage is TRBV11-2 and J usage is TRBJ1-1, with no clear D. This CDR3 is built from 15 residues. Germline V gene lookup returns CDR1 SGHAT and CDR2 FQNNGV. The V end was cut by 0 bases, the J end by 3 bases, with 11 bases between. The CDR3 DNA sequence: TGTGCCAGCAGCTTAGATGTAGGGTTATACACTGAAGCTTTCTTT. Translated, it gives CASSLDVGLYTEAFF.

This clone appeared many times. This chain connects TRBV5-4 to TRBJ1-6; a possible D gene is TRBD1 (6 bases). The CDR3 totals 16 residues. CDR1 is SGHNT and CDR2 is YYREEE in the germline V gene (reference sequence). Trimming shortened V by 5 bases and J by 10 bases, and 22 bases separated the two germline ends. The CDR3 nucleotides read TGTGCCAGCAGGGCAGTGGGGGGCGGATTCGGGTCACCCCTCCACTTT. This gives the protein CASRAVGGGFGSPLHF. Filled out from reference TRBV5-4 and TRBJ1-6, the complete variable domain reads ETGVTQSPTHLIKTRGQQVTLRCSSQSGHNTVSWYQQALGQGPQFIFQYYREEENGRGNFPPRFSGLQFPNYSSELNVNALELDDSALYLCASRAVGGGFGSPLHFGNGTRLTVT.

The chain couples TRBV6-1 to TRBJ2-1; D gene uncertain. The CDR3 is 14 residues long. The germline V gene has CDR1 MNHNS and CDR2 SASEGT. Trimming left V 1 base short and J 4 bases short, with 8 bases between. This CDR3 is CASSEGADYNEQFF. CDR3 nucleotide sequence: TGTGCCAGCAGTGAAGGGGCGGATTACAATGAGCAGTTCTTC.

The J gene is TRBJ1-4, the V gene TRBV4-3; D uncertain. The germline gives CDR1 LGHNA, CDR2 YSLEER. V was trimmed by 0 bases and J by 5 bases, leaving 10 bases between them. CDR3 size: 15 residues. This CDR3 reads CASSQDVRSNEKLFF. CDR3 sequence (DNA): TGCGCCAGCAGCCAAGATGTCAGGTCAAATGAAAAACTGTTTTTT.

The V and J genes are TRBV6-1 and TRBJ2-3; the match to TRBD2 covers 10 bases. The CDR3 is 15 residues long. Germline CDR1 is MNHNS and CDR2 is SASEGT. The V and J ends lost 3 bases and 4 bases, in that order; junction bases with no gene match: 4. As DNA, the CDR3 is TGTGCCAGCAGTGAGTCAGCGGGGGGGTCAGATACGCAGTATTTT. Translating gives CASSESAGGSDTQYF.

The chain has TRBV6-2 or TRBV6-3 and TRBJ1-1; D not certain. CDR1 MNHEY and CDR2 SVGEGT come from the germline V gene. This CDR3 has 16 residues. Trimming cost V 7 bases and J 0 bases, with 18 bases left between them. The CDR3 region is CASNHLDQVLNTEAFF. The CDR3 DNA sequence: TGTGCCAGCAATCACCTCGACCAGGTGTTGAACACTGAAGCTTTCTTT.

This sequence joins TRBV6-4 and TRBJ1-2; 7 nucleotides agree with TRBD1. The CDR3 loop spans 16 amino acids. After removal of 5 bases from V and 4 bases from J, the junction contained 13 bases not matched to a gene. Looked up from germline, CDR1 is MRHNA and CDR2 is SNTAGT. The CDR3 DNA reads as TGTGCCAGCAGTTACGGGACAGCGGCTTCGGGCTATGGCTACACCTTC. It yields the protein CASSYGTAASGYGYTF.

This clone was seen more than once but under ten times. This chain uses TRBV6-1 with TRBJ2-7; 9 nucleotides line up with TRBD1. The ends lost 5 bases at V and 5 bases at J; junction bases unmatched: 4. The CDR3 spans 13 residues. The germline V gene has CDR1 MNHNS and CDR2 SASEGT. CDR3 residues: CASSFTGGNEQYF. CDR3 nucleotides: TGTGCCAGCAGTTTTACAGGGGGCAACGAGCAGTACTTC.

This clone was recorded once. The chain employs TRBV20-1 and TRBJ2-3, with 10 nucleotides matching TRBD1. Losses at the gene ends were 1 base for V and 5 bases for J; bases not matched to a gene: 6. The V gene's germline CDR1 is DFQATT and CDR2 SNEGSKA (reference sequence). The CDR3 is 15 residues long. The CDR3 protein is CSARVVTGGLDTQYF. CDR3 coding DNA: TGCAGTGCTAGAGTCGTGACAGGGGGCTTAGATACGCAGTATTTT.

Many counts were recorded for this clone. The genes are TRBV7-6 and TRBJ1-3, with 7 bases matching TRBD1. Unmatched junction bases numbered 10, after V lost 5 bases and J lost 0 bases. CDR1 is SGHVS, CDR2 FNYEAQ, per germline. CDR3 length equals 17 residues. The CDR3 coding sequence is TGTGCCAGCAGCCCCTCATCGGGACAGTACTCTGGAAACACCATATATTTT. Its protein product is CASSPSSGQYSGNTIYF.

The sample holds a few counts of this clone. The chain carries TRBV2 and TRBJ1-3; 7 bases are shared with TRBD1. The CDR3 covers 15 residues. Germline trimming cut 5 bases from V and 2 bases from J; bases unmatched to any gene: 6. Germline V lookup: CDR1 SNHLY, CDR2 FYNNEI. In nucleotides, the CDR3 is TGTGCCAGCAGTTTTCTTGGACAGGCTGGAAACACCATATATTTT. It is translated as CASSFLGQAGNTIYF.

The gene calls are TRBV6-2 or TRBV6-3 and TRBJ2-6; no definite D call. The CDR3 has 12 amino acids. Trimming pared 6 bases from V and 3 bases from J, leaving 3 bases between. Germline CDR1 reads MNHEY; CDR2 reads SVGEGT. The CDR3 nucleotides are TGTGCCAGCAGCCGTGGGGCCAACGTCCTGACTTTC. This codes for CASSRGANVLTF.

This clone was observed at least ten times. The gene calls are TRBV11-2 and TRBJ2-5; D ambiguous. The CDR3 extends over 14 amino acids. Per germline, CDR1 SGHAT and CDR2 FQNNGV. The ends were cut back, 0 bases at V and 9 bases at J, with 14 bases in the middle. Written as DNA, the CDR3 is TGTGCCAGCAGCTTAGATCTTTCACTCTCGGCCCAGTACTTC. Encoded protein: CASSLDLSLSAQYF.

This clone was found many times. The V call is TRBV5-1, the J call TRBJ1-1; 7 bases line up with TRBD1. The V gene's germline CDR1 is SGHRS and CDR2 YFSETQ. Trimming at V came to 4 bases and at J to 6 bases, leaving 12 bases not matched to a gene. The length of the CDR3 is 15 residues. CDR3 coding DNA: TGCGCCAGCAGCCCGACTCCAGGGGGGTATTCTGAAGCTTTCTTT. Amino acids: CASSPTPGGYSEAFF.

The V gene is TRBV27, the J gene TRBJ2-2, with D possibly being TRBD2 (6 bases). Trimming stripped 6 bases from V and 1 base from J, with 12 bases between. Germline CDR1 reads MNHEY; CDR2 reads SMNVEV (reference sequence). CDR3 length equals 15 residues. CDR3 region: CASRTLALNTGELFF. The CDR3, as DNA: TGTGCCAGCAGGACTCTAGCGCTGAACACCGGGGAGCTGTTTTTT.

This clone showed up just a few times. A much larger clone differs by one base, so this may be a read error. The sample holds other DNA sequences that translate to the same CDR3. V and J are TRBV19 and TRBJ2-4; perhaps TRBD2 as D (6 bases). Looked up from germline, CDR1 is LNHDA and CDR2 is SQIVND (reference sequence). Trimming shortened V by 7 bases and J by 0 bases, and 22 bases separated the two germline ends. CDR3 size: 18 residues. Here the CDR3 DNA reads TGTGCCAGTACGTGGTCCGGGACCGGGGGTTCAGCCAAAAACATTCAGTACTTC. Protein product: CASTWSGTGGSAKNIQYF.

This clone was recorded a few times. The rearrangement uses TRBV15 and TRBJ1-4, with a weak D call TRBD1 (5 bases). V dropped 1 base and J dropped 8 bases, with 14 bases sitting between them. The germline CDR1 and CDR2 sequences are LNHNV and YYDKDF (reference sequence). The length of the CDR3 is 15 residues. The CDR3 DNA is TGTGCCACCAGCAGAGCACAGCAGGGTAACGAAAAACTGTTTTTT. Its translation is CATSRAQQGNEKLFF. Filled out from reference TRBV15 and TRBJ1-4, the complete variable domain reads DAMVIQNPRYQVTQFGKPVTLSCSQTLNHNVMYWYQQKSSQAPKLLFHYYDKDFNNEADTPDNFQSRRPNTSFCFLDIRSPGLGDTAMYLCATSRAQQGNEKLFFGSGTQLSVL.

The sample holds many counts of this clone. V and J are TRBV12-3 or TRBV12-4 and TRBJ2-7; TRBD2 aligns across 7 bases. With V trimmed by 6 bases and J by 4 bases, 3 bases remained unmatched. The CDR3 covers 12 residues. In DNA, the CDR3 is TGTGCCAGCAGAACTAGCGCATACGAGCAGTACTTC. Translated, it gives CASRTSAYEQYF.

This clone is medium-sized by share. This chain links TRBV28 with TRBJ1-6; no clear D. V lost 6 bases to trimming and J lost 3 bases, with 9 bases between them. The germline V gene encodes CDR1 MDHEN and CDR2 SYDVKM. The CDR3 runs 14 residues. The CDR3 here is CASRGPLYNSPLHF. As DNA, the CDR3 is TGTGCCAGCAGAGGACCACTCTATAATTCACCCCTCCACTTT.